These T cell receptor beta chains were read from a single sample in a study of tumor and adjacent non-tumor tissue in lung cancer. TCRdb reprocessed the multiplex PCR reads with MiXCR, giving one entry per CDR3 protein. The sample lists over 100,000 distinct CDR3 sequences, more than 70% seen once, with approximately 35% in the top ten. The material sequenced was lung tumor tissue. The receptors were gathered from a woman between 55 and 75 years old with non-small cell lung cancer. The CDR3 runs from the conserved cysteine through the conserved F or W. Each record gives: D gene, clone size, J gene, V gene, CDR3 DNA, CDR3 protein. The D gene is left open where the match is weak. Size is omitted from some rows. Given values are once, few, many or a class for expanded clones.

- | - | TRBJ1-1 | TRBV11-3 | TGTGCCTGCAACTTAGATTCGGGGAGAGGCAATGAAGCTTTCTTT | CACNLDSGRGNEAFF
- | many | TRBJ2-5 | TRBV20-1 | TGCAGTGCTAGTACAGGTTTAAGAGAGACCCAGTACTTC | CSASTGLRETQYF
- | - | TRBJ2-6 | TRBV11-3 | TGTGCCAGCAGCGAAGTCACTCATAGGACAAACATCCTGACTTTC | CASSEVTHRTNILTF
- | - | TRBJ1-6 | TRBV11-2 | TGTGCCAGCACTTTAGGAGCAAGTAATTCACCCCTCCACTTT | CASTLGASNSPLHF
- | many | TRBJ1-3 | TRBV20-1 | TGCAGTGCTAGGACATCACTGATCAAGGACACCATATATTTT | CSARTSLIKDTIYF
- | - | TRBJ2-7 | TRBV7-9 | TGTCCCAGCAGCCTAGAGAGCTCCTACGAGCAGTACTTC | CPSSLESSYEQYF
- | - | TRBJ2-7 | TRBV20-1 | TGCAGTGCTCCCCGACAATGGATTGGCGAGCAGTACTTC | CSAPRQWIGEQYF
- | - | TRBJ2-2 | TRBV29-1 | TGCAGCGGCCGGGGAGACACCCGGGAGCTGTTTTTT | CSGRGDTRELFF
- | - | TRBJ2-2 | TRBV20-1 | TGCAGTGTTAGGGACTCCACCGAGGAGCTGTTTTTT | CSVRDSTEELFF
- | - | TRBJ1-1 | TRBV11-3 | TGTACCAGCAGCTTAAATTCGGGGAGAGGCACTGAAGCTTTATTT | CTSSLNSGRGTEALF
TRBD1 | - | TRBJ2-7 | TRBV4-2 | TGTGCCAGCAGATTGGGACAGACCTACGAAGAGTATTTT | CASRLGQTYEEYF
- | - | TRBJ1-1 | TRBV11-3 | TGTGACAGAAGCCTTAAGGTGAACACTGAAGCTTTCTTT | CDRSLKVNTEAFF
- | - | TRBJ2-5 | TRBV19 | TGTGCCAGTAGTTGGTTCCCGCGGGACGAGACCCAGTACTTC | CASSWFPRDETQYF
- | many | TRBJ2-3 | TRBV6-1 | TGTGCCAGCGCCTTTTTGCAGGGAAACACAGATACGCAGTATTTT | CASAFLQGNTDTQYF
- | - | TRBJ2-1 | TRBV4-3 | TGCGCCAGCAGCCAAGGATACCGGGACGTGCTCTACGATGAGCATTTCTTC | CASSQGYRDVLYDEHFF
- | - | TRBJ2-7 | TRBV12-3/TRBV12-4 | TGTGCCTGCAGTGGGCCCTCCTACGAGCATTACTTC | CACSGPSYEHYF
- | - | TRBJ1-2 | TRBV20-1 | TGCAGTCCTGAGGGTCAGAGAGGGTATGGCTACACATTC | CSPEGQRGYGYTF